This TCR beta chain is from a study of control samples from healthy donors and cancer patients. Only in-frame clones appear in the TCRdb table, and some are missing; sequencing was by immunoSEQ multiplex PCR. The sample consists of 400,000 to 500,000 clones, about 93% of them appearing once. Per germline, CDR1 SGHNT and CDR2 YENEEA. J was trimmed by 6 bases and V by 5 bases; bases with no gene match: 12. The CDR3 totals 16 residues. This clone has only one observation. The sample was PBMCs. The rearrangement joins TRBV11-3 to TRBJ2-2, with 7 nucleotides matching TRBD2. This clonotype originated in a man aged 40-49 years with head and neck cancer. CDR3 in amino acids: CASSPPSGQGPGELFF. CDR3 bases: TGTGCCAGCAGCCCGCCTAGCGGCCAAGGGCCCGGGGAGCTGTTTTTT.